These T cell receptor beta chains were read from a single sample in a study of cytotoxic CD8 clonotypes in ibrutinib-treated CLL. Using immunoSEQ multiplex PCR, the repertoire was profiled, and TCRdb retains in-frame clones only, with some absent. This table has approximately 84,000 clones, around 79% appearing once. The sequences come from PBMCs, collected after 12 months of ibrutinib treatment. Every receptor here comes from a human donor with chronic lymphocytic leukemia. The CDR3 runs from the conserved cysteine through the conserved F or W. D genes are given only for firm matches. Clone size appears in some rows only: once, few, many, or a class for an expanded clone.

TGCAGCGTTGAAGATGTGGACCAGTATGGCTACACCTTC	CSVEDVDQYGYTF	TRBV29-1	TRBJ1-2	-	-
TGTGCCACCCAAAGGGGTGGGGAGGCTGGGGCCAACGTCCTGACTTTC	CATQRGGEAGANVLTF	TRBV5-4	TRBJ2-6	-	-
TGTGCCAGCAGCCAAAACAACTATGGCTACACCTTC	CASSQNNYGYTF	TRBV14	TRBJ1-2	-	-
TGCGCCAGCAGCCCCCCGGGAGTCTCGAGTACGCAGTATTTT	CASSPPGVSSTQYF	TRBV5-1	TRBJ2-3	-	-
TGCGCCAGCAGCTCCACCGGGACAGGGGGCCGGGATGAGCAGTTCTTC	CASSSTGTGGRDEQFF	TRBV5-1	TRBJ2-1	TRBD1	-
TGTGCCAGCATCCCCGGGGGTTCGAACACCGGGGAGCTGTTTTTT	CASIPGGSNTGELFF	TRBV7-6	TRBJ2-2	-	few
TGTGCCAGCGGGCGATCTGGGGCCAACGTCCTGACTTTC	CASGRSGANVLTF	TRBV6-1	TRBJ2-6	-	few
TGTGCCAACTTACAAGGGACAGCCTATGGCTACACCTTC	CANLQGTAYGYTF	TRBV21-1	TRBJ1-2	-	-
TGTGCCAGCAGAATTCAGGGGTTCGGCAATCAGCCCCAGCATTTT	CASRIQGFGNQPQHF	TRBV28	TRBJ1-5	-	-
TGTGCCAGCAGTGTGACAGACGGAGCCTACGAGCAGTACTTC	CASSVTDGAYEQYF	TRBV28	TRBJ2-7	-	-
TGCGCCAGCAGCGCAAACAGGGGTATGAACACTGAAGCTTTCTTT	CASSANRGMNTEAFF	TRBV5-1	TRBJ1-1	TRBD1	-
TGTGCCAGCAGTCCCGTGGCGGGAAAACTGTTTTTT	CASSPVAGKLFF	TRBV28	TRBJ1-4	-	-
TGTGCCAGCAGCCAAGGATGGGGGGTCCCCCCTGGCTACACCTTC	CASSQGWGVPPGYTF	TRBV14	TRBJ1-2	-	-
TGTGCCAGCAGTTACGACGACCTCGCGGGCACTGAAGCTTTCTTT	CASSYDDLAGTEAFF	TRBV6-6	TRBJ1-1	-	-
TGTGCCAGCAGTTTATCGGTCACAGGCTCCTACGAGCAGTACTTC	CASSLSVTGSYEQYF	TRBV27	TRBJ2-7	-	-